The source of this TCR beta chain is a study of early T cells in non-severe SARS-CoV-2 infection. Study-level background: Bulk RNA isolated from unsorted whole blood underwent sequencing; chains were not paired.

A few counts support this clonotype. Its cognate antigen is unknown. Unique molecular identifiers were attached to individual cDNA molecules. Each CDR3 protein is one row after TCRdb ran MiXCR on the 5' RACE reads. Of about 34,000 distinct CDR3 sequences listed, around 5.6% were seen once; the top ten hold around 8%. Unmatched junction bases numbered 10, after V lost 4 bases and J lost 2 bases. Germline CDR1 reads MDHEN; CDR2 reads SYDVKM. This CDR3 is 16 amino acids long. Notes on the study in general: VDJdb matching skewed toward anti-spike CD8 responses, missing private and CD4 specificities.

The sequenced sample was whole blood. The clonotype originates from an adult who was a healthcare worker with PCR-confirmed SARS-CoV-2 infection or an uninfected control (not recorded which). V and J are TRBV28 and TRBJ2-7; 8 bases are shared with TRBD1. CDR3 nucleotides: TGTGCCAGCAGTTGGGGCACCGGGACAGGACCCTACGAGCAGTACTTC. Its protein is CASSWGTGTGPYEQYF.